A selection of T cell receptor beta chains follows, all from one sample in a study. A single record per CDR3 protein comes from TCRdb applying MiXCR to the 5' RACE reads. The sample carries tens of thousands of distinct CDR3 sequences, about 19% recorded once. Material: naive CD4+ T cells sorted from a lymph node. These receptors were collected from a female donor with breast cancer. The CDR3 runs from the conserved cysteine through the conserved F or W. Size is stated for part of the rows, as once, few or many counts, or as a class when the clone is expanded.

v_gene	abundance	CDR3aa
TRBV5-1	-	CASSSNPGPSNEQFF
TRBV9	few	CASSGYGSGNTIYF
TRBV6-5	-	CASSYRRGRVEQFF
TRBV7-2	few	CASSPGWGYTDTQYF
TRBV20-1	few	CSARGLAGFSYEQYF
TRBV5-1	many	CASSLQGAPYEQYF
TRBV27	-	CASSSGTGGNNQPQHF
TRBV27	few	CASTPVGGNEQYF
TRBV5-6	many	CASSSPGQGNEKLFF
TRBV14	-	CASSRNYRDYGYTF
TRBV7-8	-	CASSSTTGKPPGAGANVLTF
TRBV5-5	few	CASSLGTRDLEQYF
TRBV3-1	-	CASSRPGSNYGYTF
TRBV7-9	many	CASSSWKSNTIYF
TRBV5-5	-	CASSPSGTGTGELFF
TRBV20-1	many	CSARFQGRVQETQYF
TRBV5-1	many	CASSLATGLSSYNEQFF
TRBV4-2	few	CASSQGASGRGDIQYF
TRBV5-1	few	CASSLVRGGSETQYF
TRBV5-1	many	CASSLGSSYEQYF
TRBV5-4	few	CATQLGDTEAFF
TRBV18	few	CASSPQRQEAFF
TRBV3-1	-	CASSHRKSTDTQYF
TRBV20-1	many	CSARGPSGTSGRLTQYF